The text below deals with one T cell receptor (beta chain). Antigen: not known. The PCR had 60 Vbeta and 13 Jbeta primers. Per the study methods: In a later analysis, some 80 million unique TCR beta chains included roughly 11 million shared by two or more donors. Only in-frame clones appear in the TCRdb table, and some are missing; sequencing was by immunoSEQ multiplex PCR. V, J and clone size were drawn from that table, and D and trimming were deduced from the DNA. The table has about 120,000 clones, roughly three quarters seen once. The data stem from a study of cytomegalovirus exposure and HLA in healthy donors. Study results and caveats: The study labeled 164 TCR beta chains cytomegalovirus-associated.

The source is a middle-aged man in good health and CMV-seropositive. Sequenced sample: PBMCs.

CDR3 region: CASSLRSRGLDTGELFF. The CDR3 DNA is TGCGCCAGCAGCTTGAGGAGTCGCGGGCTTGACACCGGGGAGCTGTTTTTT. The chain joins TRBV5-1 to TRBJ2-2; a possible D gene is TRBD2 (5 bases). The V end lost 1 base, the J end lost 3 bases, and 16 bases lay between the germline ends. The CDR3 has 17 amino acids. Germline loops: CDR1 SGHRS, CDR2 YFSETQ.